The entry below gives a single TCR beta chain sequence along with its context. Antigen specificity is unknown. In the PCR, 60 Vbeta and 13 Jbeta primers were used. TCRdb keeps only in-frame clones here, not all; method: immunoSEQ multiplex PCR. Of 95,000 to 100,000 clones detected, roughly 80% appear once; the ten largest clones hold approximately 0.83%. This record belongs to a study of cytomegalovirus exposure and HLA in healthy donors. V dropped 0 bases and J dropped 4; count of bases not matched to a gene: 6. Germline V gene data show CDR1 as SGHTA and CDR2 as FQGNSA. The CDR3 runs 15 residues. Whole-study findings and limits: As a later analysis showed, a missense DCLRE1C variant was linked to trimming of TCR beta V- and J-genes. Some public TCRs appeared in many individuals, while most sequences were rare. Sequencing likely produced, as an artifact, a cluster of highly shared sequence variants. According to an earlier analysis, most TCR beta V segments yielded productive rearrangements about 90% or about 30% of the time.

The receptor's source is a woman aged 55 to 70 in good health and CMV-seronegative. The J gene is TRBJ2-7, the V gene TRBV7-2; 7 bases agree with TRBD2. What was sequenced was PBMCs. The CDR3 is CASSLAGGPEYEQYF. The CDR3 DNA is TGTGCCAGCAGCTTAGCGGGAGGGCCAGAGTACGAGCAGTACTTC.